Below are 4 T cell receptor beta chains sequenced from a single sample in a study of T cells in Graves' hyperthyroidism and ophthalmopathy. RNA transcripts provided the source from which TCR beta CDR3 regions were amplified. In the first-round RT-PCR of the TCR CDR3, the HTBI primer set was used. TCRdb analysed the multiplex PCR reads with MiXCR anew, one entry per CDR3 protein. The sample lists over 400,000 distinct CDR3 sequences; 20% to 25% were seen once. Sequenced material: blood. The origin of the receptors is a woman in her 70s with Graves' ophthalmopathy.

This clonotype was picked up a small number of times. In DNA, the CDR3 is TGCAGTGGGGTGCCTCAGGGACTTCCTGGCTACACCTTC. This translates into CSGVPQGLPGYTF. The chain combines TRBV20-1 with TRBJ1-2; D is perhaps TRBD1 (5 bases). Trimming pared 7 bases from V and 7 bases from J, leaving 19 bases between. Germline loops: CDR1 DFQATT, CDR2 SNEGSKA (reference sequence). The CDR3 totals 13 residues.

This clonotype was counted a few times. This chain connects TRBV10-3 to TRBJ2-7; 13 positions match TRBD2. V was clipped by 10 bases and J by 0 bases; unmatched bases: 21. Per germline, CDR1 ENHRY and CDR2 SYGVKD. The CDR3 contains 20 residues. CDR3 sequence: CATGRDRGLGLAGFSYEQYF. The CDR3 nucleotides read TGTGCCACCGGCCGGGACAGGGGCCTGGGACTAGCGGGATTCTCCTACGAGCAGTACTTC.

This clonotype was seen a few times. V gene TRBV6-1 combines with J gene TRBJ1-1; D is ambiguous. V lost 8 bases and J lost 0, with 19 bases in between. CDR1 is MNHNS, CDR2 SASEGT, per germline. The CDR3 spans 16 residues. The CDR3 bases are TGTGCCAGCTCGTTGAGGGCAGGTGTTATGAACACTGAAGCTTTCTTT. Protein product: CASSLRAGVMNTEAFF.

In regard to this clonotype: A read error may be the cause here, since a much bigger clone is one base away. This sequence joins TRBV12-3 or TRBV12-4 and TRBJ1-2; D is uncertain. There are 13 residues in the CDR3. This CDR3 is CASSFRIDYDYTF. CDR3 nucleotide sequence: TGTGCCAGCAGTTTCAGGATCGACTATGACTACACCTTC.